The next 22 T cell receptor beta chains were all read from a single sample in a study of T cells after yellow fever vaccination. A single record per CDR3 protein comes from TCRdb applying MiXCR to the 5' RACE reads. This table has 300,000 to 400,000 distinct CDR3 sequences, about 9.5% appearing once. Source: PBMCs, taken on the day of the first yellow fever vaccination. The receptors derive from a man aged 18 to 29 who received the YFV17D yellow fever vaccine.

This sequence joins TRBV25-1 and TRBJ2-1; D perhaps matches TRBD2 (7 bases). The V gene's germline CDR1 is MGHDK and CDR2 SYGVNS. V dropped 3 bases and J dropped 4 bases, with 16 bases sitting between them. The CDR3 totals 16 residues. CDR3 protein: CASSDRGGGTYNEQFF. DNA of the CDR3: TGTGCCAGCAGTGACCGGGGAGGGGGTACATACAATGAGCAGTTCTTC.

This clonotype was seen many times. The gene calls are TRBV3-1 and TRBJ2-7; 7 nucleotides line up with TRBD1. CDR1 and CDR2 (germline): LGHDT, YNNKEL (reference sequence). Trimming took 5 bases from V and 1 from J; bases not matched to a gene: 5. CDR3 length: 14 residues. The CDR3 DNA follows: TGTGCCAGCAGCTACTGGACAGGATCCTACGAGCAGTACTTC. It specifies CASSYWTGSYEQYF.

The J gene is TRBJ2-1, the V gene TRBV28; 14 nucleotides line up with TRBD2. Trimming at V came to 5 bases and at J to 9 bases, leaving 9 bases not matched to a gene. Germline CDR1 is MDHEN and CDR2 is SYDVKM. The CDR3 has 16 residues. The CDR3 nucleotides are TGTGCCAGCAGTCCCTTGACTAGCGGGGGGGCCGGTGAGCAGTTCTTC. The encoded protein is CASSPLTSGGAGEQFF.

This clonotype appeared a few times. The chain has TRBV20-1 and TRBJ1-5; the match to TRBD1 covers 7 bases. This CDR3 region has 13 residues. The junction had 6 bases not matched to a gene; V was cut back by 7 bases and J by 3 bases. Germline lookup yields CDR1 DFQATT and CDR2 SNEGSKA (reference sequence). As DNA, the CDR3 is TGCAGTGTCGGGCAGGGGGTCAATCAGCCCCAGCATTTT. As protein: CSVGQGVNQPQHF.

This clonotype occurred a few times. The J gene is TRBJ2-1, the V gene TRBV29-1; possibly TRBD1 for D (6 bases). V gave up 1 base and J gave up 0 bases, with 10 bases separating them. CDR3 length equals 15 residues. Per the germline V gene, CDR1 is SQVTM and CDR2 is ANQGSEA. CDR3 residues: CSVEGEGGSYNEQFF. The CDR3 nucleotides read TGCAGCGTTGAAGGTGAAGGGGGCTCCTACAATGAGCAGTTCTTC.

The chain carries TRBV12-3 or TRBV12-4 and TRBJ2-3; a weak D match, TRBD1 (5 bases). The V end was cut by 5 bases, the J end by 3 bases, with 15 bases between. This CDR3 is built from 15 residues. Here the CDR3 DNA reads TGTGCCAGCAGTCTAATCCAGGGCTATACAGATACGCAGTATTTT. Protein product: CASSLIQGYTDTQYF.

This clonotype occurred many times. The rearrangement uses TRBV6-5 and TRBJ1-6; a possible D gene is TRBD1 (5 bases). Germline CDR1 reads MNHEY; CDR2 reads SVGAGI. With 0 bases removed from V and 5 bases from J, the gap between germline ends came to 11 bases. CDR3 length equals 16 residues. CDR3 protein: CASSYSWSGNNSPLHF. The CDR3 DNA follows: TGTGCCAGCAGTTACTCATGGTCAGGGAATAATTCACCCCTCCACTTT.

In its sample, this clonotype was seen many times. V usage is TRBV11-1 and J usage is TRBJ2-6; D gene unclear. The V end lost 1 base, the J end lost 2 bases, and 18 bases lay between the germline ends. CDR1 is SGHAT and CDR2 is FQDESV in the germline V gene (reference sequence). The CDR3 is 19 amino acids. CDR3 in DNA: TGTGCCAGCAGCTTAGGATCGGTGACTCCACGCGCTGGGGCCAACGTCCTGACTTTC. Translated, it gives CASSLGSVTPRAGANVLTF. The variable domain in full, with the rest retrieved from reference TRBV11-1 and TRBJ2-6, is EAEVAQSPRYKITEKSQAVAFWCDPISGHATLYWYRQILGQGPELLVQFQDESVVDDSQLPKDRFSAERLKGVDSTLKIQPAELGDSAMYLCASSLGSVTPRAGANVLTFGAGSRLTVL.

This clonotype turned up a few times. The chain recombines TRBV25-1 with TRBJ2-1; D not resolved. The CDR3 runs to 13 residues. Per the germline V gene, CDR1 is MGHDK and CDR2 is SYGVNS. V was trimmed by 1 base and J by 1 base, leaving 2 bases between them. CDR3 sequence (DNA): TGTGCCAGCAGTGAATGGTCCTACAATGAGCAGTTCTTC. This encodes CASSEWSYNEQFF.

The CDR3 coding sequence is TGTGCCAGCAGCGTACTAGCGGGGGAGGAGACCCAGTACTTC. Residues: CASSVLAGEETQYF. The chain carries TRBV9 and TRBJ2-5; 10 bases match TRBD2. The CDR3 has 14 residues. The germline gives CDR1 SGDLS, CDR2 YYNGEE. V was clipped by 1 base and J by 5 bases; unmatched bases: 2.

This sequence joins TRBV7-2 and TRBJ1-5; D is unresolved. Germline CDR1 SGHTA, CDR2 FQGNSA. V was shortened by 9 bases and J by 4 bases, with 22 bases between the two germline ends. The CDR3 runs 16 residues. CDR3 nucleotide sequence: TGTGCCAGTGGCCCCTACAGAGGTCTTAGGAATCAGCCCCAGCATTTT. This codes for CASGPYRGLRNQPQHF.

This clonotype was counted at least ten times. This chain connects TRBV27 to TRBJ2-7; TRBD2 matches at 11 bases. The CDR3 is 15 residues long. The germline gives CDR1 MNHEY, CDR2 SMNVEV (reference sequence). Trimming took 5 bases from V and 5 from J; bases not matched to a gene: 8. CDR3 region: CASSPLAGGLNEQYF. CDR3 bases: TGTGCCAGCAGTCCTCTAGCGGGGGGTTTAAACGAGCAGTACTTC.

Only a few counts were recorded for this clonotype. This chain connects TRBV20-1 to TRBJ2-3; D may correspond to TRBD1 or TRBD2 (5 bases each). With 4 bases removed from V and 1 base from J, the gap between germline ends came to 12 bases. This CDR3 contains 14 residues. Germline assignment: CDR1 DFQATT and CDR2 SNEGSKA (reference sequence). The chain's CDR3 is CSANRDRRTDTQYF. CDR3 sequence (DNA): TGCAGTGCTAACCGGGACCGCCGCACAGATACGCAGTATTTT.

Ten or more counts support this clonotype. This chain uses TRBV3-1 with TRBJ2-5; D is unclear. The CDR3 spans 13 residues. Germline V gives CDR1 LGHDT, CDR2 YNNKEL (reference sequence). Trimming removed 1 base at V and 1 base at J, with 4 bases between. Here the CDR3 reads CASSQVGQETQYF. CDR3 in DNA: TGTGCCAGCAGCCAAGTCGGCCAAGAGACCCAGTACTTC.

The chain carries TRBV23-1 and TRBJ2-6, with 8 bases fitting TRBD1. TRBV23-1 belongs to the ORF category, with a function that is uncertain. The CDR3 loop spans 22 amino acids. Trimming at V came to 7 bases and at J to 1 base, leaving 24 bases not matched to a gene. The CDR3 region has the DNA TGCGCCAGCACTCCCGGCTCAGGGGGCGTCGGGGGTGGTCGTTCTGGGGCCAACGTCCTGACTTTC. Translating gives CASTPGSGGVGGGRSGANVLTF.

This clonotype occurred a few times. The rearrangement uses TRBV18 and TRBJ2-2; D is possibly TRBD1 or TRBD2 (6 bases each). Trimming stripped 3 bases from V and 5 bases from J, with 16 bases between. The CDR3 extends over 16 amino acids. From germline, CDR1 is KGHSH and CDR2 LQKENI. DNA for the CDR3: TGTGCCAGCTCACCCTCGGAGGGGGTGCTTACCGGGGAGCTGTTTTTT. Amino acid sequence: CASSPSEGVLTGELFF.

CDR3 DNA: TGTGCCACCAGTGGCTCAGCGGGGCACACTGAAGCTTTCTTT. Translating it yields CATSGSAGHTEAFF. The chain has TRBV24-1 and TRBJ1-1, with a weak D call TRBD1 (5 bases). This CDR3 region has 14 residues. Germline CDR1 KGHDR, CDR2 SFDVKD. Deletions cut 5 bases from V and 3 bases from J, with 12 bases between.

The CDR3: CSVVTSGGTGELFF. Here the CDR3 DNA reads TGCAGCGTTGTCACTAGCGGGGGCACCGGGGAGCTGTTTTTT. The rearrangement uses TRBV29-1 and TRBJ2-2, with 11 bases identical to TRBD2. Losses at the gene ends were 4 bases for V and 4 bases for J; bases not matched to a gene: 2. There are 14 residues in the CDR3. Germline V gene lookup returns CDR1 SQVTM and CDR2 ANQGSEA.

The sample holds a few counts of this clonotype. This chain joins TRBV7-9 and TRBJ2-1, with 8 bases identical to TRBD2. The germline gives CDR1 SEHNR, CDR2 FQNEAQ (reference sequence). The CDR3 spans 17 residues. The trim removed 1 base at V and 9 bases at J, leaving 14 bases unmatched. CDR3 sequence (DNA): TGTGCCAGCAGCTTAGAGTTGGAGCGGGGGAGCGGAAGTGAGCAGTTCTTC. This encodes CASSLELERGSGSEQFF.

The J gene is TRBJ1-1, the V gene TRBV6-1, with D possibly being TRBD1 (6 bases). Per germline, CDR1 MNHNS and CDR2 SASEGT. This CDR3 contains 13 residues. V lost 6 bases to trimming and J lost 1 base, with 9 bases between them. For the CDR3, the DNA is TGTGCCAGCAGACCGGACAGGAACACTGAAGCTTTCTTT. It is translated as CASRPDRNTEAFF.

This clonotype was counted at least ten times. This rearrangement joins TRBV12-3 or TRBV12-4 to TRBJ2-1, with TRBD2 identical over 7 bases. The CDR3 has 15 residues. The V gene end was trimmed by 4 bases and the J gene end by 2 bases; junction bases not matched to a gene: 5. This CDR3 is CASSWLSGAYNEQFF. In DNA form, the CDR3 reads TGTGCCAGCAGTTGGTTGAGCGGGGCCTACAATGAGCAGTTCTTC.

In DNA, the CDR3 is TGCGCCAGCAGCTGGATCCAAGGACTAGCGGGGCTCACAGATACGCAGTATTTT. Its protein product is CASSWIQGLAGLTDTQYF. The V call is TRBV5-1, the J call TRBJ2-3; 12 bases are a match to TRBD2. V lost 3 bases, J lost 2 bases, and 10 bases stayed unmatched. The germline V gene has CDR1 SGHRS and CDR2 YFSETQ. The CDR3 extends over 18 amino acids.